This entry is about one T cell receptor beta chain. RNA was extracted with the RNeasy kit, and a quantity of about 0.45 to 1 ug was reverse transcribed using random hexamers. With immunoSEQ multiplex PCR, TCR beta CDR3 was amplified across 54 Vbeta and 13 Jbeta. TCRdb redid the calling of the immunoSEQ multiplex PCR reads with MiXCR, one entry per CDR3 protein. The sample carries 180,000 or so distinct CDR3 sequences, 85% to 95% recorded once. The sample comes from a study of CD8 T cells in Susac syndrome. High-throughput TCR beta sequencing covered peripheral CD8+ and CD4+ T cells. The patients with Susac syndrome were individuals who fulfilled the recently defined diagnostic criteria for disease that was either definite or probable. The CDR3 spans 14 residues. Trimming removed 4 bases from V and 7 bases from J; junction bases left unmatched: 5. Germline-derived CDR1 and CDR2 are KGHDR and SFDVKD.

The receptor was isolated from a human donor with Susac syndrome. This chain joins TRBV24-1 and TRBJ1-5; 8 nucleotides match TRBD1. The material sequenced was CD4+ T cells from PBMCs. Here the CDR3 DNA reads TGTGCCACCAGTGAAGGGACAGGCGAACAGCCCCAGCATTTT. Translation: CATSEGTGEQPQHF.